Following are 9 T cell receptor beta chains from one sample sequenced in a study of T cells in Graves' hyperthyroidism and ophthalmopathy. RNA transcripts were the template for amplifying TCR beta CDR3 regions. During a first-round RT-PCR of the TCR CDR3, the HTBI primer set was used. One entry per CDR3 protein, called by TCRdb with MiXCR from the multiplex PCR reads. The sample includes around 540,000 distinct CDR3 sequences, 15% to 20% of them seen just once. The sample comprised blood. The origin of the receptors is a woman aged 25-40 years with Graves' ophthalmopathy.

CDR3 DNA: TGTGCCAGCAAACCACAGGGAGCCAGCTTCGGGGGCTACACCTTC. This codes for CASKPQGASFGGYTF. The genes are TRBV11-1 and TRBJ1-2; a possible D gene is TRBD1 (6 bases). The CDR3 is made up of 15 amino acids. Germline lookup yields CDR1 SGHAT and CDR2 FQDESV (reference sequence). Trimming left V 7 bases short and J 8 bases short, with 23 bases between.

This clonotype was detected ten times or more. V is TRBV30 and J is TRBJ1-1, with a weak D call TRBD1 (5 bases). CDR3 length: 16 residues. Trimming shortened V by 3 bases and J by 0 bases, and 17 bases separated the two germline ends. CDR1 is GTSNPN, CDR2 SVGIG, per germline (reference sequence). CDR3 amino acids: CAWSGGPTRMNTEAFF. The CDR3 DNA sequence: TGTGCCTGGAGCGGGGGACCGACACGAATGAACACTGAAGCTTTCTTT.

To note about this clonotype: A read error may explain this, as a much larger clone is one base away. The gene calls are TRBV20-1 and TRBJ2-1; D is unresolved. The CDR3 runs 14 residues. Germline-derived CDR1 and CDR2 are DFQATT and SNEGSKA (reference sequence). The CDR3 DNA is TGCAGTGCTAGAGAAGACGGACCCTACAATGAGCAGCTCTTC. Protein sequence: CSAREDGPYNEQLF.

The chain is built from TRBV20-1 and TRBJ2-1, with D uncertain. V was shortened by 0 bases and J by 2 bases, with 8 bases between the two germline ends. CDR3 size: 14 residues. The germline CDR1 and CDR2 sequences are DFQATT and SNEGSKA (reference sequence). This chain's CDR3 is CSARDMAAYNEQFF. For the CDR3, the DNA is TGCAGTGCTAGAGATATGGCCGCCTACAATGAGCAGTTCTTC.

This clonotype was seen at least ten times. This sequence joins TRBV18 and TRBJ2-4, with a tentative D call TRBD2 (5 bases). The CDR3 has 15 amino acids. Looked up from germline, CDR1 is KGHSH and CDR2 is LQKENI. Trimming cost V 6 bases and J 2 bases, with 14 bases left between them. The CDR3 sequence is CASSEGMLSKNIQYF. CDR3 nucleotides: TGTGCCAGCTCTGAGGGTATGTTGTCCAAAAACATTCAGTACTTC.

Ten or more counts support this clonotype. This sequence joins TRBV27 and TRBJ1-2, with TRBD1 as a possible D gene (6 bases). CDR3 length: 14 residues. Between the trimmed V and J ends, which lost 3 bases and 0 bases, there was a span of 8 bases. Germline V gives CDR1 MNHEY, CDR2 SMNVEV (reference sequence). CDR3 nucleotide sequence: TGTGCCAGCAGTTTCCGACAGGCTAACTATGGCTACACCTTC. This gives the protein CASSFRQANYGYTF.

The J gene is TRBJ2-1, the V gene TRBV28; D call uncertain. CDR3 length: 14 amino acids. Trimming took 5 bases from V and 3 from J, leaving 11 bases between them. Germline V gene data show CDR1 as MDHEN and CDR2 as SYDVKM. The CDR3 sequence is CASSSQEHYNEQFF. CDR3 DNA sequence: TGTGCCAGCAGTAGCCAGGAGCACTACAATGAGCAGTTCTTC.

This clonotype was recorded only once. A single base separates this from a much larger clone, so it may be a read error. The V call is TRBV27, the J call TRBJ1-2, with 10 bases lining up with TRBD1. The CDR3 is 18 amino acids. V lost 0 bases to trimming and J lost 4 bases; unmatched junction nucleotides: 11. Germline V gene lookup returns CDR1 MNHEY and CDR2 SMNVEV (reference sequence). In DNA, the CDR3 is TGTGCCAGCAGTTTATCCTCCGCAGGGACAGGGGTTCCCTATGGCTACACCTTC. Amino acid sequence: CASSLSSAGTGVPYGYTF.

This clonotype was counted at least ten times. The CDR3 DNA reads as TGTGCCAGCAGCTTAGATAAAAATAGCGGGAGGGGAGAGCAGTACTTC. Its translation: CASSLDKNSGRGEQYF. The chain has TRBV7-2 and TRBJ2-7; 11 bases are shared with TRBD2. The CDR3 has 16 amino acids. Per the germline V gene, CDR1 is SGHTA and CDR2 is FQGNSA. V was clipped by 1 base and J by 7 bases; unmatched bases: 9.